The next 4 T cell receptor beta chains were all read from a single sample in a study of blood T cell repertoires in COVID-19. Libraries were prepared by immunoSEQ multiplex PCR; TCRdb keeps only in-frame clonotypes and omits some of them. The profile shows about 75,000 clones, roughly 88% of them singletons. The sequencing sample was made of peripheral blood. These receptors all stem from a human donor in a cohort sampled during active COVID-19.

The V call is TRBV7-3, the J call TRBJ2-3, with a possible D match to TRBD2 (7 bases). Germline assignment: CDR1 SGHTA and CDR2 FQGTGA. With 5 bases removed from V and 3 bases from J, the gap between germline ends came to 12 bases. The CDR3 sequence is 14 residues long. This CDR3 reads CASSLAGATDTQYF. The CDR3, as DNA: TGTGCCAGCAGCCTCGCGGGGGCTACAGATACGCAGTATTTT. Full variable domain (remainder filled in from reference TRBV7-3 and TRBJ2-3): GAGVSQTPSNKVTEKGKYVELRCDPISGHTALYWYRQSLGQGPEFLIYFQGTGAADDSGLPNDRFFAVRPEGSVSTLKIQRTERGDSAVYLCASSLAGATDTQYFGPGTRLTVL.

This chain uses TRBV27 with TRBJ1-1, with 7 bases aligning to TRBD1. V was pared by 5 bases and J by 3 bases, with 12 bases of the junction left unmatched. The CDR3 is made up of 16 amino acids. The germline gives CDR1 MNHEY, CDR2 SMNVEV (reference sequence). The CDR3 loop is CASSKSTGEWDTEAFF. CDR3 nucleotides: TGTGCCAGCAGTAAAAGTACAGGGGAGTGGGACACTGAAGCTTTCTTT.

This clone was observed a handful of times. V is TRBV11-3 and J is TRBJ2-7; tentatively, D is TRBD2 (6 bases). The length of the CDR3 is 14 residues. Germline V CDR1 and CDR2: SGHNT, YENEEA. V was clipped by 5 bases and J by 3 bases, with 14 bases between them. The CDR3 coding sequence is TGTGCCAGCAGCCGTATACTAGCCGGCTACGAGCAGTACTTC. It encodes CASSRILAGYEQYF.

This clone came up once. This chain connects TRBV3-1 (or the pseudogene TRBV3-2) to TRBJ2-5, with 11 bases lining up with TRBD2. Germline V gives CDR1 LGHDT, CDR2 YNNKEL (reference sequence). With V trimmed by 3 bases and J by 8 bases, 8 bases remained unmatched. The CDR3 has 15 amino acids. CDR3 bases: TGTGCCAGCAGCCACCTAGCGGGAGGTCCGGGCACCCAGTACTTC. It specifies CASSHLAGGPGTQYF.